This record looks at one T cell receptor (beta chain) sequence and its context. The CDR3 length is 11 residues. Trimming pared 3 bases from V and 3 bases from J, leaving 3 bases between. The germline gives CDR1 LGHDT, CDR2 YNNKEL (reference sequence). The sample originates from a study of blood T cell repertoires in COVID-19. Overall study: The analysed material was cDNA or gDNA that came from T cells, B-cell-depleted T cells, or PBMCs.

Original analysis: How many nucleated cells were present was estimated from reference gene primer amplification. Data came from immunoSEQ multiplex PCR; TCRdb stores just in-frame clones and leaves some out. The V and J calls and clone size are taken from that table; D and trimming were inferred from the DNA. The sample carries tens of thousands of clones, less than 90% recorded once. Material: peripheral blood. The rearrangement joins TRBV3-1 (or the pseudogene TRBV3-2) to TRBJ2-7; no firm D call. The TCR sequence derives from a man aged 55 to 69 with acute or convalescent COVID-19. The CDR3 here is CASSHIYEQYF. The CDR3 region has the DNA TGTGCCAGCAGCCACATCTACGAGCAGTACTTC.